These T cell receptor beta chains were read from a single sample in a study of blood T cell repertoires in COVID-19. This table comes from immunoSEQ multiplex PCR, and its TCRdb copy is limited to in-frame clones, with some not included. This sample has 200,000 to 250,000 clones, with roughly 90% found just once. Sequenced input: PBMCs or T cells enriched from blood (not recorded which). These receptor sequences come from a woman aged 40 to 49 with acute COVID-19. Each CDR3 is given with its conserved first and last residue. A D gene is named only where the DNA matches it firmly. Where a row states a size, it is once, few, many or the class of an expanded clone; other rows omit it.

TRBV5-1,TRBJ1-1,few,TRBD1,CASSSRDRTGGTEAFF,TGCGCCAGCAGCTCCCGAGATCGGACAGGGGGCACTGAAGCTTTCTTT
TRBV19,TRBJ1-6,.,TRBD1,CASSRLGQATYNSPLHF,TGTGCCAGTAGCCGTCTGGGACAGGCTACCTATAATTCACCCCTCCACTTT
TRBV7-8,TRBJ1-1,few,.,CASSFGAYGSTEAFF,TGTGCCAGCAGCTTTGGAGCCTACGGGAGCACTGAAGCTTTCTTT
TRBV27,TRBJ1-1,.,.,CASTTGNTEAFF,TGTGCCAGCACGACAGGAAACACTGAAGCTTTCTTT
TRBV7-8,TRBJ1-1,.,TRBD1,CASSARGPITEAFF,TGTGCCAGCTCCGCCAGGGGGCCGATAACTGAAGCTTTCTTT
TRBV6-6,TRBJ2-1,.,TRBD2,CASSLNVPGTSGLSYNEQFF,TGTGCCAGCAGCCTAAACGTCCCCGGGACTAGCGGGCTCTCCTACAATGAGCAGTTCTTC
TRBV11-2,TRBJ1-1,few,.,CASSLAGRTEAFF,TGTGCCAGCAGCTTAGCAGGGCGGACTGAAGCTTTCTTT
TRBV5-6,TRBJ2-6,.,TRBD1,CASSLWTGGAGANVLTF,TGTGCCAGCAGCTTGTGGACAGGGGGCGCTGGGGCCAACGTCCTGACTTTC
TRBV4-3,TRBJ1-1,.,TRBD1,CASSQVGQSNTEAFF,TGCGCCAGCAGCCAAGTGGGACAGTCGAACACTGAAGCTTTCTTT
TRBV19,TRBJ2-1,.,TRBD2,CASSLRASGGANNEQFF,TGTGCCAGTAGCCTTAGGGCTAGCGGGGGGGCCAACAATGAGCAGTTCTTC
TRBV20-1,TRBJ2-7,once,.,CSASSAAASSSKQYF,TGCAGTGCTAGTTCCGCCGCCGCTAGCAGTTCTAAGCAGTACTTC
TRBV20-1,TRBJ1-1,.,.,CSARAATGAFF,TGCAGTGCTAGAGCCGCTACGGGAGCTTTCTTT
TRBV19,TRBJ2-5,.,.,CASSIRTDWVSLETQYF,TGTGCCAGTAGTATAAGGACGGACTGGGTGTCTTTAGAGACCCAGTACTTC
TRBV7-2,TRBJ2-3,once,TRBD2,CASSLRRGGGTDTQYF,TGTGCCAGCAGCTTAAGGCGGGGGGGAGGCACAGATACGCAGTATTTT
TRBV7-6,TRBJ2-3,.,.,CASSWGGATTDTQYF,TGTGCCAGCAGCTGGGGCGGGGCGACCACAGATACGCAGTATTTT
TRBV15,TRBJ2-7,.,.,CATSRRGTGRGPDEQYF,TGTGCCACCAGCAGGAGGGGAACAGGGAGAGGGCCGGACGAGCAGTACTTC
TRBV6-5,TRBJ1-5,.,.,CASTKAGSNQPQHF,TGTGCCAGCACCAAAGCGGGTAGCAATCAGCCCCAGCATTTT
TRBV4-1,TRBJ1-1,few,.,CASSQDGDAGIGNTEAFF,TGCGCCAGCAGCCAAGATGGAGACGCAGGGATCGGGAACACTGAAGCTTTCTTT
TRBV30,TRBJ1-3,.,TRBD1,CAWSAFRRRDRGSGNTIYF,TGTGCCTGGAGTGCCTTTCGCCGCCGGGACAGGGGCTCTGGAAACACCATATATTTT
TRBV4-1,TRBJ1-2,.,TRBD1,CASSPPGQAYYGYTF,TGCGCCAGCAGCCCCCCAGGACAGGCTTACTATGGCTACACCTTC
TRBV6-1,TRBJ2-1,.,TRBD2,CASSEPGLAGGNEQFF,TGTGCCAGCAGTGAACCGGGACTAGCGGGGGGGAATGAGCAGTTCTTC
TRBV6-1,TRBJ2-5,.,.,CASSERAARVVQETQYF,TGTGCCAGCAGTGAACGGGCCGCCAGGGTAGTCCAAGAGACCCAGTACTTC
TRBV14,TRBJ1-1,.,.,CASSHAVPAEAFF,TGTGCCAGCAGCCACGCGGTACCAGCTGAAGCTTTCTTT
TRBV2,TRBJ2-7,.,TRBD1,CATRDSSYEQYF,TGTGCCACCCGGGACAGCTCCTACGAGCAGTACTTC
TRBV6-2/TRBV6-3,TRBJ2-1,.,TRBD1,CASSSDRMGDEQFF,TGTGCCAGCAGTTCGGACAGGATGGGGGATGAGCAGTTCTTC
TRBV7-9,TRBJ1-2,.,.,CASTFSPSAGRDYGYTF,TGTGCCAGCACGTTCTCCCCTTCCGCGGGTCGTGATTATGGCTACACCTTC
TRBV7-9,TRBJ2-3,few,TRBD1,CASSLGQGTQYF,TGTGCCAGCAGCTTAGGACAGGGAACGCAGTATTTT
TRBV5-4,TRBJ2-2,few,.,CASSSDTGELFF,TGTGCCAGCAGCTCCGACACCGGGGAGCTGTTTTTT
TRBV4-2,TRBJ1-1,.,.,CASSQASGGTEAFF,TGTGCCAGCAGCCAAGCTTCCGGGGGGACTGAAGCTTTCTTT
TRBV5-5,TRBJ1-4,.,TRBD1,CASSQHRGSGEKLFF,TGTGCCAGCAGTCAACACAGGGGCAGTGGTGAAAAACTGTTTTTT
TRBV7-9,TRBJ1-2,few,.,CASSRERNNYGYTF,TGTGCCAGCAGCAGGGAGAGAAATAACTATGGCTACACCTTC
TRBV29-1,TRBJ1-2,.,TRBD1,CSAPTGGPGGYTF,TGCAGCGCCCCAACAGGGGGCCCAGGTGGCTACACCTTC
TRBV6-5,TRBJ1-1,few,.,CASSSSGSLIVEAFF,TGTGCCAGCAGTTCCTCCGGGTCCCTGATTGTTGAAGCTTTCTTT
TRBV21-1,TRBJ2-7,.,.,CASSKEIGTSPYEQYF,TGTGCCAGCAGCAAAGAAATTGGGACATCACCATACGAGCAGTACTTC
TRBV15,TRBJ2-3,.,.,CATSSKLGRRTDTQYF,TGTGCCACCAGCAGTAAATTAGGGAGGCGCACAGATACGCAGTATTTT
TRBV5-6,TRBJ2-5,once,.,CASSLTAGVTETQYF,TGTGCCAGCAGCTTGACGGCAGGGGTTACGGAGACCCAGTACTTC
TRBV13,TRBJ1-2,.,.,CASSLGDTGYTF,TGTGCCAGCAGCTTAGGGGACACTGGCTACACCTTC
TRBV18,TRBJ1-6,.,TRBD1,CASSRDRENSPLHF,TGTGCCAGCTCCCGGGACAGGGAGAATTCACCCCTCCACTTT
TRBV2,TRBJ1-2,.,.,CASSGDSRYGYTF,TGTGCCAGCAGCGGGGATAGTCGCTATGGCTACACCTTC
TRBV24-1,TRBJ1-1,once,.,CATSDHRGEAFF,TGTGCCACCAGTGATCACCGGGGTGAAGCTTTCTTT
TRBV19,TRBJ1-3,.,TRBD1,CASSPTGDPRNTIYF,TGTGCCAGTAGTCCCACAGGGGATCCCAGAAACACCATATATTTT
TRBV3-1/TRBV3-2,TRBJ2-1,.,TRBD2,CASSQGGGGGANEQFF,TGTGCCAGCAGTCAAGGGGGCGGCGGGGGGGCCAATGAGCAGTTCTTC
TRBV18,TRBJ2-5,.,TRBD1,CASSRQGKETQYF,TGTGCCAGCTCCCGACAGGGAAAAGAGACCCAGTACTTC
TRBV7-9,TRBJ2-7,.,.,CASSFGWSDYEQYF,TGTGCCAGCAGCTTTGGCTGGTCTGACTACGAGCAGTACTTC
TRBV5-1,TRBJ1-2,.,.,CASSSGKGYTF,TGCGCCAGCAGCTCCGGTAAGGGCTACACCTTC
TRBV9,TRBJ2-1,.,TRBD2,CASTTGLAGPGGVDEQFF,TGTGCCAGCACTACGGGGTTAGCGGGGCCCGGCGGGGTGGATGAGCAGTTCTTC
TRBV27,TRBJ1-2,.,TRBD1,CASSLWDRGYGYTF,TGTGCCAGCAGTTTATGGGACAGGGGGTATGGCTACACCTTC
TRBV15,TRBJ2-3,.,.,CATSSPGSTDTQYF,TGTGCCACCAGCAGCCCAGGTAGCACAGATACGCAGTATTTT
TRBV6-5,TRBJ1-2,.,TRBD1,CASSFKGAYGYTF,TGTGCCAGCAGTTTTAAGGGGGCCTATGGCTACACCTTC
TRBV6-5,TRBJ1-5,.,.,CASSYSTASNQPQHF,TGTGCCAGCAGTTACTCAACAGCTAGCAATCAGCCCCAGCATTTT
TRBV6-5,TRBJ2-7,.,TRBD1,CASSQGQGAYEQYF,TGTGCCAGCAGTCAGGGACAGGGAGCCTACGAGCAGTACTTC
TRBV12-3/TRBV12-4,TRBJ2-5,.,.,CATASRETQYF,TGTGCTACGGCTAGCCGGGAGACCCAGTACTTC
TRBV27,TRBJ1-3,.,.,CASRRTGAGNTIYF,TGTGCCAGCAGGAGGACGGGAGCTGGAAACACCATATATTTT
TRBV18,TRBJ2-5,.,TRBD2,CASSPGPGLAYETQYF,TGTGCCAGCTCACCAGGGCCGGGACTAGCGTATGAGACCCAGTACTTC
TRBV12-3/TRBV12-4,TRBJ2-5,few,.,CASSFLETQYF,TGTGCCAGCAGTTTCTTAGAGACCCAGTACTTC
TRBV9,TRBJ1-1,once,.,CASSVAGEPEAFF,TGTGCCAGCAGCGTAGCCGGAGAGCCTGAAGCTTTCTTT